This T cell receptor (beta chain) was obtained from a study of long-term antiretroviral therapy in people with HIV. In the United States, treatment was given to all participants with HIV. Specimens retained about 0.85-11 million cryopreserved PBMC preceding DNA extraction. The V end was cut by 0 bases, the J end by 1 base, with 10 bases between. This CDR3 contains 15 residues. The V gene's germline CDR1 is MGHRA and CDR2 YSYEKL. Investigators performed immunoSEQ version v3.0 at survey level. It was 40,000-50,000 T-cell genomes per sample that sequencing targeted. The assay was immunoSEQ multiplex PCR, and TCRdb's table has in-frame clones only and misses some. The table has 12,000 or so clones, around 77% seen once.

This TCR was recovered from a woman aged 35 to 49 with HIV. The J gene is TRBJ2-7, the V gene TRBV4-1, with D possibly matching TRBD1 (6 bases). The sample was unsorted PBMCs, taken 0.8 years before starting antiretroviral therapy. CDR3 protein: CASSQDQTGSYEQYF. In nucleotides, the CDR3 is TGCGCCAGCAGCCAAGACCAGACAGGTTCCTACGAGCAGTACTTC.